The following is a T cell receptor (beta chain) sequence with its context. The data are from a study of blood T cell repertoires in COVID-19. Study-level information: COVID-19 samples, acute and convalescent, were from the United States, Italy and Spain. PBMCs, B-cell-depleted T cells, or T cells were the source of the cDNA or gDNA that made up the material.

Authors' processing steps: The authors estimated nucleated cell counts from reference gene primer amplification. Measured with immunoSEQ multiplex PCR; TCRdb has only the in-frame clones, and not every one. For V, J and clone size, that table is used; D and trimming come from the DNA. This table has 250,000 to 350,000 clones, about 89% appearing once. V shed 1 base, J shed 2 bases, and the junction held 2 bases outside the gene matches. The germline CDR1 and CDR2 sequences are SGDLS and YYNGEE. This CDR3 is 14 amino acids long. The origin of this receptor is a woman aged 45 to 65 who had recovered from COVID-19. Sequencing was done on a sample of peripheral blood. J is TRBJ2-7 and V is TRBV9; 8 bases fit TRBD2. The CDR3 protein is CASSVTSGTYEQYF. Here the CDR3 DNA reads TGTGCCAGCAGCGTAACTAGCGGTACCTACGAGCAGTACTTC.